This T cell receptor beta chain appears in the sequencing data of a study of CD8+ T cells in alopecia areata. Study-wide context: Tofacitinib administration to treated patients was oral, at 5 to 10 mg twice daily.

Germline lookup yields CDR1 SNHLY and CDR2 FYNNEI. The CDR3 runs to 13 residues. The ends were cut back, 9 bases at V and 5 bases at J, with 14 bases in the middle. Extracted RNA was reverse transcribed, and the resulting cDNA served as sequencing template. Generated by immunoSEQ multiplex PCR, the TCRdb table keeps only in-frame clones and is missing some. The sample holds roughly 120,000 clones, around two fifths seen once. The clonotype was recovered from a human donor with alopecia areata. This chain uses TRBV2 with TRBJ1-5, with a possible D match to TRBD1 (5 bases). Sequencing input: CD4+ T cells sorted from blood. The DNA of the CDR3 is TGTGCCAGTCAAAGCGGGGCTTATCAGCCCCAGCATTTT. Encoded protein: CASQSGAYQPQHF.